The clone carrying this T cell receptor beta chain was seen at least ten times. With 2 bases clipped from V and 2 bases from J, the junction kept 1 base outside the gene matches. This CDR3 region has 15 residues. CDR1 is MNHNS, CDR2 SASEGT, per germline. The data are from a study of T cells in Graves' hyperthyroidism and ophthalmopathy. Amplified TCR beta CDR3 regions came from RNA transcripts. The study used the HTBI primer set for a first-round RT-PCR of the TCR CDR3. TCRdb re-called the multiplex PCR reads with MiXCR, one entry per CDR3 protein. Among hundreds of thousands of distinct CDR3 sequences listed, about 14% were seen once.

Specimen: blood. The V call is TRBV6-1, the J call TRBJ2-1; 9 bases agree with TRBD2. The sequence came from a woman between 50 and 59 years old with Graves' ophthalmopathy. CDR3 residues: CASSELAGAYNEQFF. CDR3 DNA sequence: TGTGCCAGCAGTGAATTAGCGGGGGCCTACAATGAGCAGTTCTTC.